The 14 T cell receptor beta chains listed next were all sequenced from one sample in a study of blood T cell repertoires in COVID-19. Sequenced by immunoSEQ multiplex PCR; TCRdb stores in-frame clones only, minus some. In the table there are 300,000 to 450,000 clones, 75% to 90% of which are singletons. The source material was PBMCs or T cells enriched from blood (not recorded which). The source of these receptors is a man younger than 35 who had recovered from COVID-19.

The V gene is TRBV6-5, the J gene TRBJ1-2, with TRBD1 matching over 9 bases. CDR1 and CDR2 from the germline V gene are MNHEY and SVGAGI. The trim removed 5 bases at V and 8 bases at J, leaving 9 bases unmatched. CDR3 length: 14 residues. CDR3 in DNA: TGTGCCAGCAGTACTCAACAGGGGGCGTGGGGCTACACCTTC. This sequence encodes CASSTQQGAWGYTF.

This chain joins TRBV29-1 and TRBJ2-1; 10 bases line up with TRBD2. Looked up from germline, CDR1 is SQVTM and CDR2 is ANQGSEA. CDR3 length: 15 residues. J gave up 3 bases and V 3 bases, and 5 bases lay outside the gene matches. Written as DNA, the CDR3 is TGCAGCGTTGAGGGGCTAGCGGGGGACTACAATGAGCAGTTCTTC. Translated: CSVEGLAGDYNEQFF.

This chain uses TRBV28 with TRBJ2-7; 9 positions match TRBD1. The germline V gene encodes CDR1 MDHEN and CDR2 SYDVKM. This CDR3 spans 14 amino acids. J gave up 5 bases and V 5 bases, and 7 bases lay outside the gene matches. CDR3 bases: TGTGCCAGCAGTGGGACAGGGTCGGGTAACGAGCAGTACTTC. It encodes CASSGTGSGNEQYF.

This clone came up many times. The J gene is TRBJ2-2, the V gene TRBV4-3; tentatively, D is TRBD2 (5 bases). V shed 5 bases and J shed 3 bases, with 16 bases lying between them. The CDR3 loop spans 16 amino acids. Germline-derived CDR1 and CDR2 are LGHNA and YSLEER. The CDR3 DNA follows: TGCGCCAGCAGCTCAGAGGACTCGAAGTACACCGGGGAGCTGTTTTTT. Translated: CASSSEDSKYTGELFF.

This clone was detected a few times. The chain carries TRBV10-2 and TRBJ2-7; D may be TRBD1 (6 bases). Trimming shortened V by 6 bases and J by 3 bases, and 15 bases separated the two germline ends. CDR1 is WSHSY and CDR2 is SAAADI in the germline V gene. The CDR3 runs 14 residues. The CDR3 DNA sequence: TGCGCCAGCAGGGTTGAGGGGGAGAACTACGAGCAGTACTTC. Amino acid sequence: CASRVEGENYEQYF.

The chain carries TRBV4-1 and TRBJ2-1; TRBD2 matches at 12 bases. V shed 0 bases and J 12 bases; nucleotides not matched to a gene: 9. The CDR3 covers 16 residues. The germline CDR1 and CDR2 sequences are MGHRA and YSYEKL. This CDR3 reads CASSQEQASGGAWQFF. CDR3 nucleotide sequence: TGCGCCAGCAGCCAAGAACAGGCTAGCGGGGGGGCCTGGCAGTTCTTC.

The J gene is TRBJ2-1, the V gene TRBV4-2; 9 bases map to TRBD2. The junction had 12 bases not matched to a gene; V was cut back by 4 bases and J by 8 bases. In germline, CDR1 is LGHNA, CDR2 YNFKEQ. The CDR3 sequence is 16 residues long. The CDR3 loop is CASSPDRGLAGDEQFF. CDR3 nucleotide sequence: TGTGCCAGCAGCCCGGACCGGGGACTAGCAGGTGATGAGCAGTTCTTC.

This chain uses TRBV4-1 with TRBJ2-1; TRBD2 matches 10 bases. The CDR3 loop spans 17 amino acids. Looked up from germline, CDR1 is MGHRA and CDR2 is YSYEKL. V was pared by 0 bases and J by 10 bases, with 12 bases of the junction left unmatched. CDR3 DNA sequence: TGCGCCAGCAGCCAAGATGCTAGCGGGGGAGCCAACAGGGAGCAGTTCTTC. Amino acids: CASSQDASGGANREQFF.

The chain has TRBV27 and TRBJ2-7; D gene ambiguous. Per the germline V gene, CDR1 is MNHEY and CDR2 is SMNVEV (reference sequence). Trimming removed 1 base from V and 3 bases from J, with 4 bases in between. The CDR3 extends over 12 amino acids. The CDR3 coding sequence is TGTGCCAGCAGTTTATTTTACTACGAGCAGTACTTC. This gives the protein CASSLFYYEQYF.

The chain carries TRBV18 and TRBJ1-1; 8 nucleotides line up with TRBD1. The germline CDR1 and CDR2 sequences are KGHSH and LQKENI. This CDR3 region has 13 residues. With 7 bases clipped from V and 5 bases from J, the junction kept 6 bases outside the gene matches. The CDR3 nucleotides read TGTGCCAGCTACGGGACAGGCTCGACTGAAGCTTTCTTT. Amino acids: CASYGTGSTEAFF.

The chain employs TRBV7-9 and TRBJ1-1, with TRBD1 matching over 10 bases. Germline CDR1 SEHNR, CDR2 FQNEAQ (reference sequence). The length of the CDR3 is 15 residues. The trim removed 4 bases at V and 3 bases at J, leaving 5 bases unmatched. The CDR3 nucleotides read TGTGCCAGCAGCTCCCCCGACAGGGGGCACACTGAAGCTTTCTTT. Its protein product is CASSSPDRGHTEAFF.

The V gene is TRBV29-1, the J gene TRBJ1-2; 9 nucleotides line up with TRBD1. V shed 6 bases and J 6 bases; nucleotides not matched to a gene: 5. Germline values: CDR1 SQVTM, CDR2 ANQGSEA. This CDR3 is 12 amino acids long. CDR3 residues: CSVGGQGNGYTF. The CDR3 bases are TGCAGCGTGGGGGGACAGGGTAATGGCTACACCTTC.

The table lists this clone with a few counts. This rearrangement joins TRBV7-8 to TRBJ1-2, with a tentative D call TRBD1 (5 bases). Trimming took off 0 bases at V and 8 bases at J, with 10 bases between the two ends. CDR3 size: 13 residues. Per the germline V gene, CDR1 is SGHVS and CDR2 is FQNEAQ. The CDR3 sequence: CASSLAVGVGYTF. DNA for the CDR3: TGTGCCAGCAGCTTAGCTGTAGGGGTCGGCTACACCTTC.

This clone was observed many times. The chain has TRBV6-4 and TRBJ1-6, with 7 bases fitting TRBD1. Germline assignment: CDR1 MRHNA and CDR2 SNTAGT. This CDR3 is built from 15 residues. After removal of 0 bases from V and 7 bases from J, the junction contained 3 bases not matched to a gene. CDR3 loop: CASSDSTGNNSPLHF. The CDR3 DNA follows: TGTGCCAGCAGTGACTCGACAGGGAACAATTCACCCCTCCACTTT.